These 18 T cell receptor beta chains were sequenced from one sample in a study of T cell clonotyping in hematopoietic cell transplantation. Method: immunoSEQ multiplex PCR; TCRdb's copy keeps in-frame clones and lacks some. The table records 75,000 to 95,000 clones, about 96% of them present only once. The time point: recipient sample about 28 days before transplant, after cytoreduction. The material sequenced was peripheral blood mononuclear cells, taken before stem cell transplant. These receptors were collected from a woman in her forties or fifties with acute myeloid leukemia. Some clones in this sample may be carry-over from other donors' samples.

The V and J genes are TRBV30 and TRBJ1-6; a possible D gene is TRBD1 (6 bases). The CDR3 covers 14 residues. Trimming stripped 2 bases from V and 7 bases from J, with 12 bases between. The germline CDR1 and CDR2 sequences are GTSNPN and SVGIG (reference sequence). CDR3 nucleotides: TGTGCCTGGAGTATCCGGCAGGGGAATTCACCCCTCCACTTT. Its translation: CAWSIRQGNSPLHF.

V is TRBV28 and J is TRBJ2-2; 10 bases match TRBD1. The CDR3 runs 17 residues. J gave up 10 bases and V 4 bases, and 15 bases lay outside the gene matches. CDR1 and CDR2 from the germline V gene are MDHEN and SYDVKM. The CDR3 nucleotides are TGTGCCAGCAGTTCTCCGGGACAGGGGCGTTTGAGGGAGGAGCTGTTTTTT. The encoded protein is CASSSPGQGRLREELFF.

This sequence joins TRBV28 and TRBJ2-7, with 8 bases aligning to TRBD2. The germline V gene encodes CDR1 MDHEN and CDR2 SYDVKM. Losses at the gene ends were 3 bases for V and 3 bases for J; bases not matched to a gene: 7. CDR3 size: 15 residues. CDR3 DNA: TGTGCCAGCAGTTTCAGACGGGAGGGAAACTACGAGCAGTACTTC. Residues: CASSFRREGNYEQYF.

This clone was seen just once. The V gene is TRBV30, the J gene TRBJ2-6; TRBD1 matches at 8 bases. Germline assignment: CDR1 GTSNPN and CDR2 SVGIG (reference sequence). The CDR3 extends over 20 amino acids. Germline trimming cut 0 bases from V and 0 bases from J; bases unmatched to any gene: 13. CDR3 loop: CAWSVYSVRTGSSGANVLTF. The CDR3 nucleotides are TGTGCCTGGAGTGTATATTCGGTTCGGACAGGGAGCTCTGGGGCCAACGTCCTGACTTTC.

V usage is TRBV6-1 and J usage is TRBJ1-1, with 10 bases identical to TRBD1. Germline V gene lookup returns CDR1 MNHNS and CDR2 SASEGT. Unmatched junction bases numbered 2, after V lost 6 bases and J lost 1 base. This CDR3 comprises 14 residues. The CDR3 is CASSDRGQNTEAFF. In nucleotides, the CDR3 is TGTGCCAGCAGCGACAGGGGGCAGAACACTGAAGCTTTCTTT.

The chain joins TRBV11-3 to TRBJ2-2; no reliable D call. CDR1 is SGHNT and CDR2 is YENEEA in the germline V gene. The V gene lost 5 bases and the J gene lost 5 bases, with 3 bases spanning the gap. The length of the CDR3 is 11 residues. The CDR3 loop is CASSETGELFF. The CDR3 nucleotides read TGTGCCAGCAGCGAGACCGGGGAGCTGTTTTTT.

The V and J genes are TRBV6-5 and TRBJ2-1, with a tentative D call TRBD1 (6 bases). V was cut by 6 bases and J by 0 bases, with 12 bases left in between. In germline, CDR1 is MNHEY, CDR2 SVGAGI. CDR3 size: 15 residues. Here the CDR3 reads CASSPQGSSYNEQFF. For the CDR3, the DNA is TGTGCCAGCAGCCCACAGGGAAGCTCCTACAATGAGCAGTTCTTC.

The genes are TRBV7-6 and TRBJ1-1; D is ambiguous. CDR3 size: 15 residues. Deletions cut 0 bases from V and 1 base from J, with 9 bases between. CDR1 is SGHVS, CDR2 FNYEAQ, per germline. The CDR3, as DNA: TGTGCCAGCAGCTTAGCGGCTCACGGGAACACTGAAGCTTTCTTT. Amino acid sequence: CASSLAAHGNTEAFF.

This rearrangement joins TRBV20-1 to TRBJ1-2, with unresolved D. CDR3 length equals 11 residues. Germline assignment: CDR1 DFQATT and CDR2 SNEGSKA (reference sequence). Trimming took off 2 bases at V and 8 bases at J, with 9 bases between the two ends. The chain's CDR3 is CSARYTQGYTF. CDR3 in DNA: TGCAGTGCTAGATATACCCAGGGCTACACCTTC.

The genes are TRBV6-6 and TRBJ2-7; D remains unclear. V lost 0 bases and J lost 7, with 16 bases in between. The CDR3 consists of 15 residues. Germline CDR1 is MNHNY and CDR2 is SVGAGI (reference sequence). The CDR3 loop is CASSYSPESVLEQYF. The CDR3 DNA follows: TGTGCCAGCAGTTACTCGCCGGAAAGCGTTCTGGAGCAGTACTTC.

The rearrangement uses TRBV29-1 and TRBJ2-7; possibly TRBD1 or TRBD2 for D (5 bases each). Germline V gene sequence: CDR1 SQVTM, CDR2 ANQGSEA. V was shortened by 3 bases and J by 9 bases, with 18 bases between the two germline ends. CDR3 length: 13 amino acids. CDR3 sequence (DNA): TGCAGCGTTGAGCGCGGACAAGGAGGCATGCAGTACTTC. It is translated as CSVERGQGGMQYF.

CDR3 nucleotide sequence: TGTGCCAGCAGTCGTGGGGGGACTAGCACAGATACGCAGTATTTT. This encodes CASSRGGTSTDTQYF. The gene calls are TRBV6-5 and TRBJ2-3, with D perhaps TRBD2 (6 bases). Germline-derived CDR1 and CDR2 are MNHEY and SVGAGI. The CDR3 spans 15 residues. The ends were cut back, 5 bases at V and 0 bases at J, with 12 bases in the middle.

This CDR3 reads CASSYGHPDSNQPQHF. Here the CDR3 DNA reads TGTGCCAGCAGTTACGGCCACCCCGATAGCAATCAGCCCCAGCATTTT. V is TRBV6-5 and J is TRBJ1-5; no definite D call. V was shortened by 2 bases and J by 0 bases, with 11 bases between the two germline ends. Per the germline V gene, CDR1 is MNHEY and CDR2 is SVGAGI. CDR3 size: 16 residues.

The rearrangement links TRBV13 to TRBJ1-1, with 7 bases lining up with TRBD1. Germline assignment: CDR1 PRHDT and CDR2 FYEKMQ (reference sequence). V lost 5 bases and J lost 4; bases outside the gene matches: 7. The CDR3 length is 14 residues. CDR3 nucleotides: TGTGCCAGCAGCCTAAGGGGGCGGGGCACTGAAGCTTTCTTT. Residues: CASSLRGRGTEAFF.

The rearrangement joins TRBV6-1 to TRBJ2-3; no clear D gene. The germline V gene encodes CDR1 MNHNS and CDR2 SASEGT. The CDR3 is 13 residues long. V was clipped by 5 bases and J by 4 bases, with 10 bases between them. The chain's CDR3 is CASSLSFADTQYF. In DNA form, the CDR3 reads TGTGCCAGCAGTCTAAGCTTCGCAGATACGCAGTATTTT.

The V and J genes are TRBV29-1 and TRBJ1-1; 7 bases map to TRBD1. Germline lookup yields CDR1 SQVTM and CDR2 ANQGSEA. The junction had 8 bases not matched to a gene; V was cut back by 6 bases and J by 4 bases. The CDR3 length is 13 residues. The CDR3: CSVHDRASTEAFF. The DNA for the CDR3 is TGCAGCGTACACGACAGGGCGAGCACTGAAGCTTTCTTT.

The chain combines TRBV20-1 with TRBJ1-2; D gene uncertain. CDR1 is DFQATT, CDR2 SNEGSKA, per germline (reference sequence). V lost 3 bases, J lost 4 bases, and 6 bases lay in between. This CDR3 spans 11 amino acids. The CDR3 DNA sequence: TGCAGTGCTAGTGGTGCCTATGGCTACACCTTC. Residues: CSASGAYGYTF.

This chain links TRBV6-5 with TRBJ2-1; D may be TRBD1 (6 bases). The CDR3 contains 14 residues. The germline CDR1 and CDR2 sequences are MNHEY and SVGAGI. V was clipped by 6 bases and J by 6 bases, with 15 bases between them. The CDR3 spells CASSPLLRGNEQFF. CDR3 coding DNA: TGTGCCAGCAGCCCCCTCCTCAGGGGCAATGAGCAGTTCTTC.